One sample yielded the 9 T cell receptor beta chains listed below, sequenced in a study of response to subunit inactivated influenza vaccine. TCRdb re-called the RT-PCR reads through MiXCR, storing one row per CDR3 protein. The table includes more than 150,000 distinct CDR3 sequences, approximately 8.7% detected once. The sequencing used non-naive T cells sorted from PBMCs, collected on the day of vaccination. The receptors were gathered from a middle-aged man who received an inactivated influenza vaccine.

This clonotype was counted a few times. The chain links TRBV20-1 to TRBJ2-6, with D possibly TRBD1 on 5 matching bases. The CDR3 covers 18 residues. Trimming removed 0 bases at V and 0 bases at J, with 15 bases between. Germline V gives CDR1 DFQATT, CDR2 SNEGSKA (reference sequence). The CDR3 nucleotides read TGCAGTGCTAGAGACCGCTTTACAGGCTACTCTGGGGCCAACGTCCTGACTTTC. It translates to CSARDRFTGYSGANVLTF.

This clonotype turned up a few times. This chain links TRBV25-1 with TRBJ2-1, with unresolved D. This CDR3 has 12 amino acids. CDR1 MGHDK and CDR2 SYGVNS come from the germline V gene. Trimming removed 4 bases at V and 9 bases at J, with 10 bases between. The CDR3 DNA sequence: TGTGCCAGCAGTGTTGGGATGATTGAGCAGTTCTTC. Translated, it gives CASSVGMIEQFF.

This clonotype was counted many times. The chain combines TRBV12-3 or TRBV12-4 with TRBJ1-5; D remains unclear. The CDR3 extends over 13 amino acids. Trimming left V 2 bases short and J 5 bases short, with 7 bases between. In nucleotides, the CDR3 is TGTGCCAGCAGTTTAAACTCGTATCAGCCCCAGCATTTT. This gives the protein CASSLNSYQPQHF.

This clonotype was detected a few times. This chain links TRBV12-3 or TRBV12-4 with TRBJ2-1, with 16 bases lining up with TRBD2. V lost 2 bases to trimming and J lost 2 bases; unmatched junction nucleotides: 12. The CDR3 loop spans 21 amino acids. The DNA of the CDR3 is TGTGCCAGCAGTTTACCGGGACTAGCGGGGGGGTCCGGGAGAGCCTACAATGAGCAGTTCTTC. Its protein is CASSLPGLAGGSGRAYNEQFF.

This sequence joins TRBV12-3 or TRBV12-4 and TRBJ1-2; D is undetermined. The CDR3 has 15 residues. Deletions cut 5 bases from V and 0 bases from J, with 13 bases between. CDR3 sequence reads: CASSPLGRTNYGYTF. For the CDR3, the DNA is TGTGCCAGCAGTCCCCTTGGAAGGACTAACTATGGCTACACCTTC.

This clonotype was seen more than once but under ten times. The chain links TRBV7-2 to TRBJ1-3, with no clear D. CDR1 is SGHTA, CDR2 FQGNSA, per germline. The CDR3 loop spans 15 amino acids. With 0 bases removed from V and 0 bases from J, the gap between germline ends came to 6 bases. CDR3 DNA: TGTGCCAGCAGCTTAGCCCCAACCTCTGGAAACACCATATATTTT. Translated, it gives CASSLAPTSGNTIYF.

This clonotype was detected a few times. V gene TRBV10-3 combines with J gene TRBJ2-1, with 10 bases matching TRBD2. The germline V gene has CDR1 ENHRY and CDR2 SYGVKD. The V gene end was trimmed by 6 bases and the J gene end by 5 bases; junction bases not matched to a gene: 7. This CDR3 is 15 amino acids long. Written as DNA, the CDR3 is TGTGCCATCAGAGACCTAGCGGGAGAGGACAATGAGCAGTTCTTC. Translating gives CAIRDLAGEDNEQFF.

This CDR3 reads CASSFRVAGEYNEQFF. Here the CDR3 DNA reads TGTGCCAGCAGCTTCCGGGTCGCCGGGGAATACAATGAGCAGTTCTTC. The chain carries TRBV5-5 and TRBJ2-1, with D possibly TRBD2 on 5 matching bases. The CDR3 is 16 amino acids. The V gene lost 2 bases and the J gene lost 4 bases, with 16 bases spanning the gap. Germline CDR1 is SGHKS and CDR2 is YYEKEE (reference sequence). The full variable domain, its missing parts supplied by reference TRBV5-5 and TRBJ2-1, is DAGVTQSPTHLIKTRGQQVTLRCSPISGHKSVSWYQQVLGQGPQFIFQYYEKEERGRGNFPDRFSARQFPNYSSELNVNALLLGDSALYLCASSFRVAGEYNEQFFGPGTRLTVL.

Many counts were recorded for this clonotype. The J gene is TRBJ2-2, the V gene TRBV9; D is perhaps TRBD2 (6 bases). The V gene lost 4 bases and the J gene lost 6 bases, with 16 bases spanning the gap. Germline V gene sequence: CDR1 SGDLS, CDR2 YYNGEE. This CDR3 has 15 residues. The DNA for the CDR3 is TGTGCCAGCAGCCCCCGAGGAGGGAAAGCCGGGGAGCTGTTTTTT. It yields the protein CASSPRGGKAGELFF.